One and the same sample provided the 15 T cell receptor beta chains below, sequenced in a study of blood T cells in healthy people across ages (dated by TCRdb to about 2015). The method was 5' RACE. The run used an Illumina HiSeq 2500. A second PCR of 7 to 11 cycles was performed with a sample-barcoded 5' primer and a J-beta primer mix. The public reads were run again by TCRdb, first through fastp at Q25 and then through MiXCR, and only productive beta chains were kept. Rows are combined by CDR3 protein, so each entry shows the most common genes and DNA. In all, the sample holds over a million distinct CDR3 sequences, and approximately 59% of those were seen once. 6.5% to 8.5% of the sample goes to the ten largest clones. The sample comprised blood. These receptors were taken from a man aged 18 to 29 in good health.

The chain carries TRBV20-1 and TRBJ2-5; D is uncertain. The germline V gene has CDR1 DFQATT and CDR2 SNEGSKA (reference sequence). This CDR3 is built from 11 residues. In DNA, the CDR3 is TGCAGCCGAAGTCAGGAAGAGACCCAGTACTTC. Translating gives CSRSQEETQYF.

The J gene is TRBJ2-1, the V gene TRBV23-1, with 12 bases identical to TRBD2. TRBV23-1 is an ORF for which the function is uncertain. V gave up 10 bases and J gave up 12 bases; unmatched junction bases: 16. The CDR3 contains 15 residues. In DNA form, the CDR3 reads TGCGCCAACAAGACTAGCGGGGGTCCTACTTGGTGGCAGTTCTTC. It codes for CANKTSGGPTWWQFF.

The chain joins TRBV20-1 to TRBJ2-7; 11 positions agree with TRBD2. The CDR3 loop spans 17 amino acids. The germline V gene encodes CDR1 DFQATT and CDR2 SNEGSKA (reference sequence). Trimming removed 1 base from V and 6 bases from J; junction bases left unmatched: 14. The CDR3 sequence: CSARVTSTSGISGEQYF. The CDR3 DNA follows: TGCAGTGCTAGAGTGACCTCGACTAGCGGGATTTCGGGCGAGCAGTACTTC.

V gene TRBV29-1 combines with J gene TRBJ2-2; possibly TRBD1 for D (5 bases). The CDR3 contains 13 residues. CDR1 and CDR2 from the germline V gene are SQVTM and ANQGSEA. The V gene lost 6 bases and the J gene lost 2 bases, with 10 bases spanning the gap. As DNA, the CDR3 is TGCAGCGTGACAGACACAAACACCGGGGAGCTGTTTTTT. The encoded protein is CSVTDTNTGELFF.

This clonotype appeared once. A much more abundant neighbour one base away suggests this may be a read error. V gene TRBV2 combines with J gene TRBJ2-4; 8 bases agree with TRBD1. Judging by the DNA end, TRBJ2-5 fits better; the J call may be wrong. CDR1 and CDR2 (germline): SNHLY, FYNNEI. This CDR3 contains 14 residues. The CDR3 DNA sequence: TGTGCCAGCAGTCTGGACAGGGCCCAAGAGACCCAGTACTTC. Residues: CASSLDRAQETQYF.

The chain employs TRBV5-1 and TRBJ2-3; D unclear. Trimming took 0 bases from V and 0 from J, leaving 17 bases between them. The CDR3 covers 18 residues. Germline-derived CDR1 and CDR2 are SGHRS and YFSETQ. The CDR3 nucleotides are TGCGCCAGCAGCTTGGGTTTGGATCGGGCCACAAGCACAGATACGCAGTATTTT. This codes for CASSLGLDRATSTDTQYF.

As DNA, the CDR3 is TGTGCCTCCGGGGGGAAGTCTGGACTATACGAGCAGTACTTC. Its translation is CASGGKSGLYEQYF. The chain links TRBV3-1 to TRBJ2-7; 7 bases line up with TRBD2. The CDR3 is 14 amino acids. Trimming cost V 11 bases and J 4 bases; bases outside gene matches: 14. Germline CDR1 is LGHDT and CDR2 is YNNKEL (reference sequence).

This clonotype was seen a few times. This chain joins TRBV18 and TRBJ2-7, with D tentatively TRBD1 (5 bases). This CDR3 region has 14 residues. Germline loops: CDR1 KGHSH, CDR2 LQKENI. Trimming cost V 2 bases and J 3 bases, with 11 bases left between them. As DNA, the CDR3 is TGTGCCAGCTCACCAATCCAGGGCAGCTACGAGCAGTACTTC. It yields the protein CASSPIQGSYEQYF.

This clonotype came up a few times. J is TRBJ2-6 and V is TRBV11-2; no definite D call. V was clipped by 3 bases and J by 0 bases, with 6 bases between them. Germline lookup yields CDR1 SGHAT and CDR2 FQNNGV. The CDR3 consists of 15 residues. The CDR3 region is CASSFDVSGANVLTF. CDR3 sequence (DNA): TGTGCCAGCAGCTTTGACGTCTCTGGGGCCAACGTCCTGACTTTC.

The rearrangement joins TRBV4-1 to TRBJ2-7; perhaps TRBD1 as D (5 bases). The CDR3 sequence is 12 residues long. With 9 bases removed from V and 0 bases from J, the gap between germline ends came to 9 bases. Germline V gene lookup returns CDR1 MGHRA and CDR2 YSYEKL. The CDR3 spells CARPTASYEQYF. Here the CDR3 DNA reads TGCGCCAGACCGACAGCCTCCTACGAGCAGTACTTC.

The genes are TRBV11-2 and TRBJ1-2; 12 bases fit TRBD1. The CDR3 is 14 amino acids. Germline CDR1 and CDR2: SGHAT and FQNNGV. V lost 3 bases, J lost 6 bases, and 2 bases stayed unmatched. The CDR3 loop is CASSLGQGADGYTF. For the CDR3, the DNA is TGTGCCAGCAGCTTGGGACAGGGGGCGGATGGCTACACCTTC. The whole variable domain, filled in from reference TRBV11-2 and TRBJ1-2, reads EAGVAQSPRYKIIEKRQSVAFWCNPISGHATLYWYQQILGQGPKLLIQFQNNGVVDDSQLPKDRFSAERLKGVDSTLKIQPAKLEDSAVYLCASSLGQGADGYTFGSGTRLTVV.

The chain couples TRBV12-3 or TRBV12-4 to TRBJ1-4; D is perhaps TRBD1 (5 bases). The CDR3 sequence is 16 residues long. The germline V and J ends were trimmed by 6 bases and 7 bases, with 21 bases remaining between them. The CDR3 region has the DNA TGTGCCAGCAGCCGCCCCGGGGCAGGGCGAATTGAAAAACTGTTTTTT. The encoded protein is CASSRPGAGRIEKLFF.

This chain links TRBV7-6 with TRBJ2-2, with TRBD2 as a possible D gene (6 bases). V was clipped by 10 bases and J by 4 bases, with 19 bases between them. Germline-derived CDR1 and CDR2 are SGHVS and FNYEAQ. The CDR3 extends over 15 amino acids. Written as DNA, the CDR3 is TGTGCCAACTCAAGCCGGGACTTCCTCACCGGGGAGCTGTTTTTT. This translates into CANSSRDFLTGELFF.

This sequence joins TRBV30 and TRBJ2-3; the D is unclear. Germline assignment: CDR1 GTSNPN and CDR2 SVGIG (reference sequence). Trimming cost V 5 bases and J 3 bases, with 9 bases left between them. The length of the CDR3 is 12 residues. Written as DNA, the CDR3 is TGTGCCTGGGACGTAGGGACAGATACGCAGTATTTT. It encodes CAWDVGTDTQYF.

The V and J genes are TRBV18 and TRBJ2-5, with a possible D match to TRBD2 (5 bases). The CDR3 has 13 residues. CDR1 is KGHSH, CDR2 LQKENI, per germline. V was pared by 2 bases and J by 7 bases, with 11 bases between. This chain's CDR3 is CASSPAGSGTQYF. In DNA, the CDR3 is TGTGCCAGCTCACCAGCGGGTTCAGGGACCCAGTACTTC. Based on the CDR3 plus reference TRBV18 and TRBJ2-5, the full variable domain is NAGVMQNPRHLVRRRGQEARLRCSPMKGHSHVYWYRQLPEEGLKFMVYLQKENIIDESGMPKERFSAEFPKEGPSILRIQQVVRGDSAAYFCASSPAGSGTQYFGPGTRLLVL.